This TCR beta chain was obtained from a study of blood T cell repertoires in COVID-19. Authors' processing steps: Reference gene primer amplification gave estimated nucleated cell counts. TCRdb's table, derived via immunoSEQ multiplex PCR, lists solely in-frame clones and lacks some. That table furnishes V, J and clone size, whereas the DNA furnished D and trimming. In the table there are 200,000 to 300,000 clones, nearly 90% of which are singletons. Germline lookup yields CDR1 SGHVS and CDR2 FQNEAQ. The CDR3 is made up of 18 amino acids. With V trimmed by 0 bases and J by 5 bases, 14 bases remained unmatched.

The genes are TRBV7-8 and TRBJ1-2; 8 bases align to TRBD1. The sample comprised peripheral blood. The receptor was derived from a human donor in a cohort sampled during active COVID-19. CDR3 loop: CASSLARKGQDLVYGYTF. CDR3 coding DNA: TGTGCCAGCAGCTTAGCCCGGAAGGGACAGGATCTCGTATATGGCTACACCTTC.